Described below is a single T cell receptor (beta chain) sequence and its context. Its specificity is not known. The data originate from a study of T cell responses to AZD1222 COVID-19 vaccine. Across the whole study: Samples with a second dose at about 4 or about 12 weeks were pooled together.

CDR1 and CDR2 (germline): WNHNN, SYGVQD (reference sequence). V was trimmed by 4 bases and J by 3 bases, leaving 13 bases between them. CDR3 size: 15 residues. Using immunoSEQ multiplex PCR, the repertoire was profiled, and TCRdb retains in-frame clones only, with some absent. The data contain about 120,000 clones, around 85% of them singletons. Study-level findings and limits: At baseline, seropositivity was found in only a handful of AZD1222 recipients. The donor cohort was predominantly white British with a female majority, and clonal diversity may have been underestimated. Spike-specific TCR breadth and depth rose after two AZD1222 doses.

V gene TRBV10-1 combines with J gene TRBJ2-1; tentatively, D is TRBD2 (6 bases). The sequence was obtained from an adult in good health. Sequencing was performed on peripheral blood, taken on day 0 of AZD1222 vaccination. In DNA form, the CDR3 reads TGCGCCAGCAGTGTTTTGCGGGACCGCTACAATGAGCAGTTCTTC. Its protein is CASSVLRDRYNEQFF.